Presented here are 15 T cell receptor beta chains from one specimen sequenced in a study of blood T cell repertoires in COVID-19. Sequencing used immunoSEQ multiplex PCR; TCRdb keeps in-frame clones, though not all of them. This repertoire shows about 300,000 clones, about 90% found once; its top ten account for under 8%. Sequences were obtained from peripheral blood. The receptors were gathered from a man aged 18 to 35 who had recovered from COVID-19.

V usage is TRBV7-9 and J usage is TRBJ1-2; 7 bases are shared with TRBD1. The CDR3 is 17 amino acids. With V trimmed by 4 bases and J by 0 bases, 11 bases remained unmatched. Per germline, CDR1 SEHNR and CDR2 FQNEAQ (reference sequence). CDR3 in amino acids: CASSSPTGNEANYGYTF. The CDR3 coding sequence is TGTGCCAGCAGCTCCCCGACAGGGAACGAAGCTAACTATGGCTACACCTTC.

The chain combines TRBV2 with TRBJ1-2; D call uncertain. Germline CDR1 SNHLY, CDR2 FYNNEI. The CDR3 totals 13 residues. Trimming took off 6 bases at V and 4 bases at J, with 12 bases between the two ends. The CDR3 bases are TGTGCCAGCAGCTCAGCTTCGGGCTATGGCTACACCTTC. The encoded protein is CASSSASGYGYTF.

V usage is TRBV7-8 and J usage is TRBJ2-7; the D is unclear. Germline V gene lookup returns CDR1 SGHVS and CDR2 FQNEAQ. The V end was cut by 0 bases, the J end by 2 bases, with 8 bases between. The CDR3 has 14 residues. The CDR3 DNA reads TGTGCCAGCAGCTTAGCGGGCAGTGCCTACGAGCAGTACTTC. Translating it yields CASSLAGSAYEQYF.

This chain connects TRBV5-5 to TRBJ1-5; D uncertain. The V gene's germline CDR1 is SGHKS and CDR2 YYEKEE (reference sequence). Deletions cut 5 bases from V and 2 bases from J, with 14 bases between. CDR3 length equals 15 residues. CDR3 sequence (DNA): TGTGCCAGCAGTTCCCGTCCAGAGGGCAATCAGCCCCAGCATTTT. Encoded protein: CASSSRPEGNQPQHF.

The V and J genes are TRBV11-2 and TRBJ2-7; D is uncertain. The germline gives CDR1 SGHAT, CDR2 FQNNGV. This CDR3 comprises 11 residues. V was pared by 5 bases and J by 3 bases, with 5 bases between. The chain's CDR3 is CASSPYYEQYF. Written as DNA, the CDR3 is TGTGCCAGCAGCCCGTACTACGAGCAGTACTTC.

This clone was observed a single time. The chain links TRBV29-1 to TRBJ1-5; 8 positions agree with TRBD1. This CDR3 has 13 amino acids. Germline-derived CDR1 and CDR2 are SQVTM and ANQGSEA. With 3 bases clipped from V and 11 bases from J, the junction kept 9 bases outside the gene matches. CDR3 sequence reads: CSVEDRESLAQHF. CDR3 DNA: TGCAGCGTTGAGGACAGGGAGTCGCTGGCCCAGCATTTT.

The CDR3 is CASRAANTDTQYF. CDR3 DNA sequence: TGCGCCAGCAGAGCCGCTAACACAGATACGCAGTATTTT. J is TRBJ2-3 and V is TRBV10-2; D uncertain. CDR1 and CDR2 from the germline V gene are WSHSY and SAAADI. The V gene lost 6 bases and the J gene lost 2 bases, with 9 bases spanning the gap. This CDR3 has 13 amino acids.

This clone was seen a single time. The chain carries TRBV6-5 and TRBJ2-7, with TRBD1 matching 9 bases. CDR3 length: 14 amino acids. Germline CDR1 reads MNHEY; CDR2 reads SVGAGI. J gave up 4 bases and V 0 bases, and 1 base lay outside the gene matches. The CDR3 loop reads CASSYSGQGYEQYF. The DNA for the CDR3 is TGTGCCAGCAGTTACTCGGGACAGGGTTACGAGCAGTACTTC.

CDR3 nucleotides: TGTGCCAGTTATTCCGGGACAGACCTTGGAGGGCCCCAGCATTTT. Translation gives CASYSGTDLGGPQHF. The chain carries TRBV19 and TRBJ1-5, with 7 bases aligning to TRBD1. V lost 8 bases to trimming and J lost 9 bases; unmatched junction nucleotides: 16. Germline loops: CDR1 LNHDA, CDR2 SQIVND (reference sequence). CDR3 length: 15 residues.

This clone was found a few times. The chain links TRBV7-9 to TRBJ2-3; D possibly corresponds to TRBD2 (6 bases). Germline V lookup: CDR1 SEHNR, CDR2 FQNEAQ (reference sequence). Trimming pared 5 bases from V and 2 bases from J, leaving 20 bases between. The CDR3 is 17 amino acids. This CDR3 is CASSPPLGRGFTDTQYF. CDR3 DNA: TGTGCCAGCAGCCCCCCTTTAGGGCGGGGATTCACAGATACGCAGTATTTT.

This clone was observed a handful of times. The chain recombines TRBV6-1 with TRBJ1-5, with TRBD1 matching over 7 bases. CDR1 is MNHNS, CDR2 SASEGT, per germline. The V gene end was trimmed by 4 bases and the J gene end by 0 bases; junction bases not matched to a gene: 6. CDR3 length: 16 residues. CDR3 nucleotide sequence: TGTGCCAGCAGTGCCGCAGGGGGTTATAGCAATCAGCCCCAGCATTTT. Translation gives CASSAAGGYSNQPQHF.

J is TRBJ2-1 and V is TRBV27; 8 bases line up with TRBD2. Germline assignment: CDR1 MNHEY and CDR2 SMNVEV (reference sequence). The junction had 11 bases not matched to a gene; V was cut back by 0 bases and J by 10 bases. The CDR3 runs to 16 residues. CDR3 nucleotide sequence: TGTGCCAGCAGTTTATCTCCGGGACTAGGAAGGTTAGAGCAGTTCTTC. Its translation: CASSLSPGLGRLEQFF.

The table lists this clone with a few counts. The chain employs TRBV5-6 and TRBJ2-3, with D possibly TRBD2 on 7 matching bases. V was clipped by 0 bases and J by 2 bases, with 10 bases between them. The CDR3 has 15 residues. Germline CDR1 and CDR2: SGHDT and YYEEEE. In DNA form, the CDR3 reads TGTGCCAGCAGCTTGGTCCGGGGGGCCACAGATACGCAGTATTTT. It translates to CASSLVRGATDTQYF.

V and J are TRBV18 and TRBJ1-1; the D gene is possibly TRBD1 (5 bases). CDR3 size: 16 residues. Germline V gene data show CDR1 as KGHSH and CDR2 as LQKENI. Trimming took 1 base from V and 2 from J, leaving 14 bases between them. CDR3 protein: CASSPRTTDLNTEAFF. The CDR3 bases are TGTGCCAGCTCACCACGGACAACCGACCTTAACACTGAAGCTTTCTTT.

V is TRBV19 and J is TRBJ1-5; D not certain. The germline V gene has CDR1 LNHDA and CDR2 SQIVND (reference sequence). Between the trimmed V and J ends, which lost 4 bases and 7 bases, there was a span of 14 bases. This CDR3 has 14 residues. The CDR3 bases are TGTGCCAGTAGTACCCCACGGGAGGGACAGCCCCAGCATTTT. Its protein product is CASSTPREGQPQHF.